Listed below are T cell receptor beta chains from one sample, sequenced in a study of control samples from healthy donors and cancer patients. The assay was immunoSEQ multiplex PCR, and TCRdb's table has in-frame clones only and misses some. Seen here are about 150,000 clones, roughly 89% observed once, and the top ten hold more than 4%. The sample consisted of blood. These receptors were collected from a young man in good health. The CDR3 runs from the conserved cysteine through the conserved F or W. A D gene is named only where the DNA matches it firmly. Clone size is given for some rows only: seen once, a few or many times, or a class if the clone is expanded.

d_call	v_call	clone_size	j_call	cdr3_aa	cdr3_nt
-	TRBV6-5	-	TRBJ2-1	CASSPQSPSYNEQFF	TGTGCCAGCAGTCCTCAGTCACCCTCCTACAATGAGCAGTTCTTC
-	TRBV24-1	-	TRBJ1-5	CATKAGVNQPQHF	TGTGCCACCAAGGCAGGGGTGAATCAGCCCCAGCATTTT
-	TRBV20-1	few	TRBJ2-7	CSASRDGSYEQYF	TGCAGTGCTAGTAGGGACGGCTCCTACGAGCAGTACTTC
-	TRBV5-4	-	TRBJ1-1	CASSLVGLEAFF	TGTGCCAGCAGCTTGGTAGGCCTTGAAGCTTTCTTT
TRBD1	TRBV19	-	TRBJ2-4	CASSPRTGPPPKNIQYF	TGTGCCAGTAGTCCACGGACAGGCCCACCTCCGAAAAACATTCAGTACTTC
-	TRBV9	-	TRBJ2-2	CASSPQQMGNTGELFF	TGTGCCAGCAGCCCACAGCAGATGGGGAACACCGGGGAGCTGTTTTTT
-	TRBV7-6	once	TRBJ2-2	CASSYQGPGELFF	TGTGCCAGCAGCTACCAGGGGCCCGGGGAGCTGTTTTTT
-	TRBV6-4	-	TRBJ1-1	CASSEESGWTEAFF	TGTGCCAGCAGTGAGGAGTCAGGGTGGACTGAAGCTTTCTTT
TRBD1	TRBV15	-	TRBJ1-1	CATSGTVNTEAFF	TGTGCCACCAGCGGGACAGTGAACACTGAAGCTTTCTTT
-	TRBV15	few	TRBJ2-7	CATSRNSDNYEQYF	TGTGCCACCAGCAGGAACTCGGACAACTACGAGCAGTACTTC
TRBD1	TRBV9	-	TRBJ1-2	CASSVEEDRVYDGYTF	TGTGCCAGCAGCGTAGAAGAGGACAGGGTCTACGATGGCTACACCTTC
-	TRBV5-6	-	TRBJ2-7	CASSFIDSSYEQYF	TGTGCCAGCAGCTTCATCGACAGTTCCTACGAGCAGTACTTC
-	TRBV6-2/TRBV6-3	-	TRBJ1-2	CASSYITGGNYGYTF	TGTGCCAGCAGTTACATCACAGGAGGAAACTATGGCTACACCTTC
TRBD1	TRBV7-3	-	TRBJ1-6	CASSLRRQGIGDSPLHF	TGTGCCAGCAGCTTAAGGAGACAGGGGATTGGGGATTCACCCCTCCACTTT
-	TRBV27	-	TRBJ1-1	CASSPGVVTEAFF	TGTGCCAGCAGCCCAGGGGTTGTCACTGAAGCTTTCTTT
-	TRBV27	-	TRBJ1-5	CASSSSDSFQPQHF	TGTGCCAGCAGTTCTAGCGACTCGTTTCAGCCCCAGCATTTT
-	TRBV6-2/TRBV6-3	-	TRBJ1-1	CASSRRENTEAFF	TGTGCCAGCAGCAGACGGGAGAACACTGAAGCTTTCTTT